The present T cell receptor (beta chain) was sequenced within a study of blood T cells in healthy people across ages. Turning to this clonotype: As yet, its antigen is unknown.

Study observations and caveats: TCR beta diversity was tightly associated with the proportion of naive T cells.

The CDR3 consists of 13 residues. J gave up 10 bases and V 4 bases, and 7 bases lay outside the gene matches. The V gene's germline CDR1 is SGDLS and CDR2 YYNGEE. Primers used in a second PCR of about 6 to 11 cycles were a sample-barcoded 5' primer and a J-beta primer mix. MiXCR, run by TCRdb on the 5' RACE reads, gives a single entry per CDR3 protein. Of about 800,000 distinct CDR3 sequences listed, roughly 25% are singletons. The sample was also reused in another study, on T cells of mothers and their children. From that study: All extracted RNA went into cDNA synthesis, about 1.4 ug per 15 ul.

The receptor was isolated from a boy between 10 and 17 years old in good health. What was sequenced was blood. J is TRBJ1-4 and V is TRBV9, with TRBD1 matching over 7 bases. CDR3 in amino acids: CASSPGQEGKLFF. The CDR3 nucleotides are TGTGCCAGCAGCCCCGGACAGGAGGGAAAACTGTTTTTT.